The 28 T cell receptor beta chains below come from one sample, sequenced in a study of blood T cell repertoires in COVID-19. TCRdb keeps only in-frame clones here, not all; method: immunoSEQ multiplex PCR. The sample includes about 230,000 clones, around 84% seen only once; the top ten take around 16%. The sample was PBMCs or T cells enriched from blood (not recorded which). The receptors were sampled from a man aged 18 to 30 who had recovered from COVID-19.

The chain combines TRBV2 with TRBJ1-5; D is uncertain. Trimming shortened V by 8 bases and J by 5 bases, and 13 bases separated the two germline ends. CDR1 and CDR2 (germline): SNHLY, FYNNEI. The CDR3 runs to 13 residues. For the CDR3, the DNA is TGTGCCAGCTCCCTCGACGGGGATCAGCCCCAGCATTTT. Translation gives CASSLDGDQPQHF. The entire variable domain, with the rest obtained from reference TRBV2 and TRBJ1-5, is as follows: EPEVTQTPSHQVTQMGQEVILRCVPISNHLYFYWYRQILGQKVEFLVSFYNNEISEKSEIFDDQFSVERPDGSNFTLKIRSTKLEDSAMYFCASSLDGDQPQHFGDGTRLSIL.

This chain joins TRBV29-1 and TRBJ2-1, with D perhaps matching TRBD2 (5 bases). The CDR3 totals 13 residues. Germline lookup yields CDR1 SQVTM and CDR2 ANQGSEA. V gave up 0 bases and J gave up 12 bases, with 15 bases separating them. The chain's CDR3 is CSVEEIGTSPQFF. The CDR3 DNA sequence: TGCAGCGTTGAAGAAATCGGTACTAGTCCGCAGTTCTTC.

This clone has a single count. The chain employs TRBV27 and TRBJ1-4, with D possibly TRBD1 on 5 matching bases. V was pared by 5 bases and J by 3 bases, with 13 bases between. CDR1 and CDR2 (germline): MNHEY, SMNVEV (reference sequence). This CDR3 is built from 15 residues. CDR3 loop: CASSPGHEANEKLFF. The DNA of the CDR3 is TGTGCCAGCAGTCCCGGACATGAGGCTAATGAAAAACTGTTTTTT. Filled out from reference TRBV27 and TRBJ1-4, the complete variable domain reads EAQVTQNPRYLITVTGKKLTVTCSQNMNHEYMSWYRQDPGLGLRQIYYSMNVEVTDKGDVPEGYKVSRKEKRNFPLILESPSPNQTSLYFCASSPGHEANEKLFFGSGTQLSVL.

The chain employs TRBV28 and TRBJ2-7; 11 bases fit TRBD2. Germline V gene data show CDR1 as MDHEN and CDR2 as SYDVKM. The CDR3 is made up of 17 amino acids. V gave up 4 bases and J gave up 2 bases; unmatched junction bases: 10. In DNA, the CDR3 is TGTGCCAGCAGTTACGGTAGCGGGAGGGCCCCCACCTACGAGCAGTACTTC. Protein product: CASSYGSGRAPTYEQYF.

The chain couples TRBV5-4 to TRBJ2-1, with D unclear. The CDR3 extends over 17 amino acids. Germline CDR1 reads SGHNT; CDR2 reads YYREEE (reference sequence). Trimming left V 0 bases short and J 4 bases short, with 17 bases between. The CDR3 nucleotides are TGTGCCAGCAGCTTGGACGGTCTGCTGAATCTTTACAATGAGCAGTTCTTC. Translating it yields CASSLDGLLNLYNEQFF.

V usage is TRBV10-3 and J usage is TRBJ1-1; D ambiguous. V was trimmed by 0 bases and J by 10 bases, leaving 9 bases between them. CDR1 is ENHRY and CDR2 is SYGVKD in the germline V gene. The CDR3 loop spans 12 amino acids. The CDR3 DNA follows: TGTGCCATCAGTGAGTCATCAATGAGAGCTTTCTTT. This codes for CAISESSMRAFF.

The chain uses TRBV30 and TRBJ1-1; D gene uncertain. The germline V and J ends were trimmed by 0 bases and 6 bases, with 11 bases remaining between them. The CDR3 contains 13 residues. The germline CDR1 and CDR2 sequences are GTSNPN and SVGIG (reference sequence). CDR3 protein: CAWSVNSASEAFF. In DNA, the CDR3 is TGTGCCTGGAGTGTAAACTCCGCCTCTGAAGCTTTCTTT.

V and J are TRBV5-1 and TRBJ1-2; TRBD1 matches at 7 bases. Germline trimming cut 0 bases from V and 4 bases from J; bases unmatched to any gene: 6. The CDR3 extends over 15 amino acids. CDR1 SGHRS and CDR2 YFSETQ come from the germline V gene. CDR3 sequence reads: CASSLGHRDSYGYTF. DNA of the CDR3: TGCGCCAGCAGCTTGGGGCACCGGGACAGCTATGGCTACACCTTC.

For the CDR3, the DNA is TGTGCCTGGAACGCAGGGTTCGCCTACGAGCAGTACTTC. This codes for CAWNAGFAYEQYF. The J gene is TRBJ2-7, the V gene TRBV30; tentative D call: TRBD1 (5 bases). Germline V gene lookup returns CDR1 GTSNPN and CDR2 SVGIG (reference sequence). The length of the CDR3 is 13 residues. V shed 4 bases and J shed 2 bases, with 12 bases lying between them.

Only one count was recorded for this clone. The CDR3 coding sequence is TGTGCCAGCAGTTTATTGATAGCGGGAAAAAACATTCAGTACTTC. As protein: CASSLLIAGKNIQYF. The chain uses TRBV6-5 and TRBJ2-4; 8 bases are a match to TRBD2. In germline, CDR1 is MNHEY, CDR2 SVGAGI. The trim removed 4 bases at V and 4 bases at J, leaving 6 bases unmatched. The CDR3 totals 15 residues.

V gene TRBV30 combines with J gene TRBJ2-1; D is perhaps TRBD2 (6 bases). CDR1 and CDR2 (germline): GTSNPN, SVGIG (reference sequence). This CDR3 is 15 amino acids long. Trimming pared 0 bases from V and 2 bases from J, leaving 11 bases between. The DNA of the CDR3 is TGTGCCTGGAGTGTAACGGGAGCGACCTACAATGAGCAGTTCTTC. Translation gives CAWSVTGATYNEQFF.

This chain connects TRBV7-2 to TRBJ2-7, with 16 nucleotides matching TRBD2. V was pared by 1 base and J by 2 bases, with 2 bases of the junction left unmatched. CDR1 and CDR2 (germline): SGHTA, FQGNSA. The CDR3 length is 17 residues. CDR3 coding DNA: TGTGCCAGCAGCTTAGAGGGGACTAGCGGGAGGGCCTACGAGCAGTACTTC. This translates into CASSLEGTSGRAYEQYF.

The chain couples TRBV6-1 to TRBJ2-6, with D possibly being TRBD1 (5 bases). V lost 4 bases and J lost 0, with 19 bases in between. Germline loops: CDR1 MNHNS, CDR2 SASEGT. The CDR3 runs 19 residues. This chain's CDR3 is CASSVLPQGFLSGANVLTF. CDR3 DNA sequence: TGTGCCAGCAGTGTCTTACCCCAGGGATTCCTCTCTGGGGCCAACGTCCTGACTTTC.

The rearrangement joins TRBV19 to TRBJ2-7; the D gene is possibly TRBD2 (6 bases). This CDR3 is 15 amino acids long. V lost 10 bases and J 3 bases, leaving 22 bases between the germline ends. In germline, CDR1 is LNHDA, CDR2 SQIVND (reference sequence). The DNA of the CDR3 is TGTGCCACCTCGGGGAGGCCGGGGGATTACTACGAGCAGTACTTC. This codes for CATSGRPGDYYEQYF.

The rearrangement uses TRBV28 and TRBJ2-1; D is uncertain. The V gene lost 3 bases and the J gene lost 10 bases, with 7 bases spanning the gap. CDR1 and CDR2 (germline): MDHEN, SYDVKM. This CDR3 is built from 11 residues. CDR3 loop: CASSLVREQFF. The DNA of the CDR3 is TGTGCCAGCAGTTTGGTACGGGAGCAGTTCTTC. The full variable domain, its missing parts supplied by reference TRBV28 and TRBJ2-1, is DVKVTQSSRYLVKRTGEKVFLECVQDMDHENMFWYRQDPGLGLRLIYFSYDVKMKEKGDIPEGYSVSREKKERFSLILESASTNQTSMYLCASSLVREQFFGPGTRLTVL.

The V call is TRBV28, the J call TRBJ2-7; D is perhaps TRBD2 (7 bases). The V gene's germline CDR1 is MDHEN and CDR2 SYDVKM. Trimming shortened V by 2 bases and J by 2 bases, and 13 bases separated the two germline ends. The CDR3 length is 15 residues. Here the CDR3 DNA reads TGTGCCAGCAGTTTAGGTGGGGGGGCCCCCTACGAGCAGTACTTC. Protein: CASSLGGGAPYEQYF.

The CDR3 DNA reads as TGTGCCAGCACTGCGTGGAGAGACTATGGCTACACCTTC. It codes for CASTAWRDYGYTF. The chain carries TRBV12-3 or TRBV12-4 and TRBJ1-2; D is uncertain. There are 13 residues in the CDR3. V shed 7 bases and J shed 3 bases, with 12 bases lying between them.

V is TRBV3-1 (or the pseudogene TRBV3-2) and J is TRBJ2-1; 12 nucleotides line up with TRBD2. Germline-derived CDR1 and CDR2 are LGHDT and YNNKEL (reference sequence). Trimming took 3 bases from V and 7 from J; bases not matched to a gene: 7. CDR3 length equals 16 residues. The CDR3 region has the DNA TGTGCCAGCAGCCACCATGAAGGACTAGCGGGGAATGAGCAGTTCTTC. Amino acids: CASSHHEGLAGNEQFF.

The V and J genes are TRBV13 and TRBJ2-5, with 7 positions matching TRBD2. CDR3 length: 15 residues. Germline loops: CDR1 PRHDT, CDR2 FYEKMQ (reference sequence). With V trimmed by 1 base and J by 2 bases, 4 bases remained unmatched. Here the CDR3 reads CASSLVGGNQETQYF. CDR3 sequence (DNA): TGTGCCAGCAGCTTAGTCGGGGGGAATCAAGAGACCCAGTACTTC.

The rearrangement joins TRBV28 to TRBJ2-6; 9 bases match TRBD1. CDR1 and CDR2 from the germline V gene are MDHEN and SYDVKM. The CDR3 totals 20 residues. Unmatched junction bases numbered 10, after V lost 1 base and J lost 0 bases. The CDR3 here is CASSLSAPGQGLSGANVLTF. CDR3 bases: TGTGCCAGCAGTTTATCGGCACCGGGACAGGGCCTCTCTGGGGCCAACGTCCTGACTTTC.

The chain employs TRBV2 and TRBJ1-2; perhaps TRBD1 as D (5 bases). CDR1 is SNHLY and CDR2 is FYNNEI in the germline V gene. The CDR3 contains 11 residues. Between the trimmed V and J ends, which lost 5 bases and 8 bases, there was a span of 9 bases. The CDR3 reads CASSYRIGYTF. The CDR3 DNA is TGTGCCAGCAGTTACAGGATCGGCTACACCTTC. Full variable domain (remainder filled in from reference TRBV2 and TRBJ1-2): EPEVTQTPSHQVTQMGQEVILRCVPISNHLYFYWYRQILGQKVEFLVSFYNNEISEKSEIFDDQFSVERPDGSNFTLKIRSTKLEDSAMYFCASSYRIGYTFGSGTRLTVV.

This chain uses TRBV10-1 with TRBJ1-2, with D unclear. The V gene lost 2 bases and the J gene lost 5 bases, with 6 bases spanning the gap. The germline CDR1 and CDR2 sequences are WNHNN and SYGVQD (reference sequence). CDR3 size: 12 residues. The CDR3 spells CASSEGMYGYTF. CDR3 sequence (DNA): TGCGCCAGCAGTGAGGGCATGTATGGCTACACCTTC.

J is TRBJ2-3 and V is TRBV7-9; the D is unclear. Germline V gene data show CDR1 as SEHNR and CDR2 as FQNEAQ (reference sequence). There are 14 residues in the CDR3. Trimming pared 6 bases from V and 0 bases from J, leaving 10 bases between. DNA of the CDR3: TGTGCCAGCAGGGCCCTTTCTAGCACAGATACGCAGTATTTT. This gives the protein CASRALSSTDTQYF. The full variable domain, with the rest looked up from reference TRBV7-9 and TRBJ2-3, is DTGVSQNPRHKITKRGQNVTFRCDPISEHNRLYWYRQTLGQGPEFLTYFQNEAQLEKSRLLSDRFSAERPKGSFSTLEIQRTEQGDSAMYLCASRALSSTDTQYFGPGTRLTVL.

The J gene is TRBJ1-1, the V gene TRBV7-8; 9 nucleotides agree with TRBD1. Germline V CDR1 and CDR2: SGHVS, FQNEAQ. V was clipped by 8 bases and J by 1 base; unmatched bases: 5. There are 14 residues in the CDR3. This CDR3 is CASGKGQGNTEAFF. In DNA form, the CDR3 reads TGTGCCAGCGGAAAGGGACAGGGGAACACTGAAGCTTTCTTT.

The chain links TRBV24-1 to TRBJ2-3; 9 positions match TRBD2. The CDR3 has 16 amino acids. Germline trimming cut 3 bases from V and 4 bases from J; bases unmatched to any gene: 7. CDR1 KGHDR and CDR2 SFDVKD come from the germline V gene. CDR3 protein: CATSDGGGALADTQYF. DNA for the CDR3: TGTGCCACCAGTGATGGCGGGGGGGCTTTAGCAGATACGCAGTATTTT.

This clone was seen just once. The chain employs TRBV13 and TRBJ2-1; TRBD2 aligns across 11 bases. Losses at the gene ends were 1 base for V and 5 bases for J; bases not matched to a gene: 10. The CDR3 covers 18 residues. Germline CDR1 and CDR2: PRHDT and FYEKMQ (reference sequence). The DNA for the CDR3 is TGTGCCAGCAGCTTAGCAGTAGGGGGACTAGCGGCGAACAATGAGCAGTTCTTC. Translating gives CASSLAVGGLAANNEQFF.

The V and J genes are TRBV12-5 and TRBJ1-1; no firm D call. The ends were cut back, 2 bases at V and 0 bases at J, with 10 bases in the middle. The CDR3 loop spans 15 amino acids. CDR1 and CDR2 from the germline V gene are LGHNT and FRNRAP. The CDR3 reads CASGLYSGMNTEAFF. DNA for the CDR3: TGTGCTAGTGGTTTGTATAGCGGCATGAACACTGAAGCTTTCTTT.

The CDR3 sequence: CASKTGGTYEQYF. Written as DNA, the CDR3 is TGTGCCAGCAAGACAGGGGGAACCTACGAGCAGTACTTC. The chain is built from TRBV28 and TRBJ2-7; 9 bases agree with TRBD1. Germline loops: CDR1 MDHEN, CDR2 SYDVKM. This CDR3 region has 13 residues. After removal of 7 bases from V and 2 bases from J, the junction contained 3 bases not matched to a gene.